This T cell receptor beta chain derives from a study of tumor and adjacent non-tumor tissue in lung cancer. Three rounds of nested PCR, following a modified ARM-PCR protocol, produced the TCRbeta library. TCRdb processed the multiplex PCR reads anew with MiXCR; each CDR3 protein has one entry. The sample contains approximately 68,000 distinct CDR3 sequences, around four fifths of which appear only once. Of note for this clonotype: The junction shows a germline mismatch at one end, possibly a read error.

No cell sorting was done before RNA was extracted from the tissue. The CDR3 loop spans 15 amino acids. Germline lookup yields CDR1 SQVTM and CDR2 ANQGSEA. This clonotype was sampled from a man aged 55 to 70 with non-small cell lung cancer. The chain links TRBV29-1 to TRBJ2-2, with 11 bases aligning to TRBD1. The material sequenced was lung tumor tissue. The CDR3 DNA follows: TGTAGCGTTGTCGGGACAGGGGGTTTTACCGGGGAGCTGTTTTTT. Residues: CSVVGTGGFTGELFF.